This TCR beta chain was identified during a study of blood T cell repertoires in COVID-19. Study-level background: Italy, Spain and the United States were the sources of the convalescent and acute COVID-19 samples. T cells, B-cell-depleted T cells, or PBMCs supplied cDNA or gDNA.

Assay used: immunoSEQ multiplex PCR; TCRdb lists only in-frame clones, some missing. Here the sample spans 200,000 to 250,000 clones, approximately 86% being singletons. Individuals aged roughly 18 to 95 years were recruited from approximately 24 US areas. Donors were grouped by their self-reported clinical history. This CDR3 spans 18 amino acids. The V and J ends lost 6 bases and 1 base respectively, with 25 bases between them. The germline V gene encodes CDR1 MDHEN and CDR2 SYDVKM. Sequencing used PBMCs or T cells enriched from blood (not recorded which). The TCR comes from a woman aged 40 to 55 with acute COVID-19. The chain carries TRBV28 and TRBJ2-7; D is perhaps TRBD2 (6 bases). CDR3 in amino acids: CASSQIWGGGSRSYEQYF. The CDR3 nucleotides read TGTGCCAGCAGCCAGATTTGGGGTGGGGGGAGCAGGTCCTACGAGCAGTACTTC.